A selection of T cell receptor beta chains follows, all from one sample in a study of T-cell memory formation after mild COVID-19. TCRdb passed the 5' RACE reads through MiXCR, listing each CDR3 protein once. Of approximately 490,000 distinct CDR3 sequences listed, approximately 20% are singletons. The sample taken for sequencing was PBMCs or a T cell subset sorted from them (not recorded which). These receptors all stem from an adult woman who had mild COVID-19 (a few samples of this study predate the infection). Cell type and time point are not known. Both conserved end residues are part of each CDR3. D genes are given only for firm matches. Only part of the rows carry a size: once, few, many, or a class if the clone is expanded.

TGCAGCGTTGCTACCATGAACACTGAAGCTTTCTTT,CSVATMNTEAFF,-,-,TRBJ1-1,TRBV29-1
TGTGCCAGCAGTTCCGACAGGGGTTACTATGGCTACACCTTC,CASSSDRGYYGYTF,TRBD1,few,TRBJ1-2,TRBV12-3/TRBV12-4
TGTGCCTGGAATCCCCTAGGCAGGACTAACACTGAAGCTTTCTTT,CAWNPLGRTNTEAFF,-,-,TRBJ1-1,TRBV30
TGTGCCAGCAGCTGGTCGGACAGGGGGCAAACTGAAGCTTTCTTT,CASSWSDRGQTEAFF,TRBD1,-,TRBJ1-1,TRBV6-2/TRBV6-3
TGTGCCACCAGTGATTCTGGCCTAGCGGGGAGAGAGACCCAGTACTTC,CATSDSGLAGRETQYF,TRBD2,few,TRBJ2-5,TRBV24-1
TGCGCCAGCAGCTTGCCGGCGGGACAGGGGTCCACTGAAGCTTTCTTT,CASSLPAGQGSTEAFF,TRBD1,-,TRBJ1-1,TRBV5-1
TGTGCCTGGGGGGACAGGGCAGATACGCAGTATTTT,CAWGDRADTQYF,TRBD1,few,TRBJ2-3,TRBV30
TGTGCCAGCAGCCCAGGCGGCCTAACCTACGAGCAGTACTTC,CASSPGGLTYEQYF,-,few,TRBJ2-7,TRBV7-9
TGCAGCGTTGCCCAGGGGGTAGATACGCAGTATTTT,CSVAQGVDTQYF,TRBD1,many,TRBJ2-3,TRBV29-1
TGCAGTGCGCCTGACAGGGCCAACACTGAAGCTTTCTTT,CSAPDRANTEAFF,TRBD1,-,TRBJ1-1,TRBV20-1
TGTGCCAGCAGCCAAACCGGGACAGACCGAAATCAGCCCCAGCATTTT,CASSQTGTDRNQPQHF,TRBD1,few,TRBJ1-5,TRBV3-1
TGTGCCAGCAGCCAACGGACACCCTCCTACGAGCAGTACTTC,CASSQRTPSYEQYF,-,-,TRBJ2-7,TRBV3-1
TGTGCTAGTGGTCCCGGAGGCAATCAGCCCCAGCATTTT,CASGPGGNQPQHF,-,few,TRBJ1-5,TRBV12-5
TGTGCCAGCAACTTCGGCAACTATGAAAAACTGTTTTTT,CASNFGNYEKLFF,-,-,TRBJ1-4,TRBV6-1
TGTGCCAGCAAGATGGGACAGGGGAACTCACCCCTCCACTTT,CASKMGQGNSPLHF,TRBD1,-,TRBJ1-6,TRBV27
TGTGCCAGCAGCGCGGACGGAGTAACTGAAGCTTTCTTT,CASSADGVTEAFF,-,-,TRBJ1-1,TRBV25-1
TGCAGCGTTGAAGGGGGCCGCGGTAGCAAAAACACCGGGGAGCTGTTTTTT,CSVEGGRGSKNTGELFF,-,-,TRBJ2-2,TRBV29-1
TGTGCCAGCAGCGATGGGACACTCTATGGCTACACCTTC,CASSDGTLYGYTF,-,few,TRBJ1-2,TRBV7-9
TGTGCCAGTAGTATAGTGACAGGGTACAATCAGCCCCAGCATTTT,CASSIVTGYNQPQHF,TRBD1,-,TRBJ1-5,TRBV19
TGCAGCGTTCTTGGGGGTATGGAGGGCTACACCTTC,CSVLGGMEGYTF,-,few,TRBJ1-2,TRBV29-1
TGTGCCAGCCTCTGGGGCGGGACAGATACGCAGTATTTT,CASLWGGTDTQYF,-,-,TRBJ2-3,TRBV12-3/TRBV12-4
TGTGCCAGCAGTCCTACAGCCGGGGCCGATGAAGCTTTCTTT,CASSPTAGADEAFF,-,-,TRBJ1-1,TRBV27
TGCAGTGCTAGAGATCTTACCCCCAGGGCTGACTATGGCTACACCTTC,CSARDLTPRADYGYTF,-,-,TRBJ1-2,TRBV20-1
TGTGCCACCCCGAGGCTAGCGGGGAGGTACTTC,CATPRLAGRYF,TRBD2,-,TRBJ2-7,TRBV19
TGTGCCAGCAGCGTAAGTGACTTACCGGGGACTGAAGCTTTCTTT,CASSVSDLPGTEAFF,-,-,TRBJ1-1,TRBV9
TGCAGTGCGGAATCAGGGGACAACTATGGCTACACCTTC,CSAESGDNYGYTF,-,few,TRBJ1-2,TRBV20-1
TGCGCCAGCAGCCAAGAGAGGGGGTACACTGAAGCTTTCTTT,CASSQERGYTEAFF,-,few,TRBJ1-1,TRBV4-1
TGCGCCAGCAGCTTGGAAGAGGGGCACTATAATTCACCCCTCCACTTT,CASSLEEGHYNSPLHF,-,-,TRBJ1-6,TRBV5-1
TGTGCCATCCCCGGTCGGGACAGGGGAGGGGATAATGAAAAACTGTTTTTT,CAIPGRDRGGDNEKLFF,TRBD1,-,TRBJ1-4,TRBV2
TGTGCCAGTAGCTCCTCGGGGTTAGCGGAAGAGACCCAGTACTTC,CASSSSGLAEETQYF,-,few,TRBJ2-5,TRBV19
TGTGCCAGCACATTTAATCCTACTAGCAACGATGAGCAGTTCTTC,CASTFNPTSNDEQFF,-,-,TRBJ2-1,TRBV28
TGCAGCGGAAGCTCCACAGATACGCAGTATTTT,CSGSSTDTQYF,-,few,TRBJ2-3,TRBV29-1
TGTGCCAGCAGTAACCCAGCGGGACCGGTTCCAGATACGCAGTATTTT,CASSNPAGPVPDTQYF,TRBD2,-,TRBJ2-3,TRBV6-5
TGTGCCAGCAGCCAACAGGGGGCCTCCGGGGAGCTGTTTTTT,CASSQQGASGELFF,TRBD1,-,TRBJ2-2,TRBV3-1
TGTGCCAGCAGCTTGAAGACAAAGGGGGCGAGACTAACTAATGAAAAACTGTTTTTT,CASSLKTKGARLTNEKLFF,TRBD1,-,TRBJ1-4,TRBV5-6
TGTGCCAGCAGTGACTGGGCGGGGCAGTTCTTC,CASSDWAGQFF,-,few,TRBJ2-1,TRBV2
TGCAGCGCCCGGACTAGCGGGAGGCATGAGCAGTTCTTC,CSARTSGRHEQFF,TRBD2,-,TRBJ2-1,TRBV29-1
TGTGCCAGCAGTTCCACAGGGGCTAATTCTGGAAACACCATATATTTT,CASSSTGANSGNTIYF,TRBD1,-,TRBJ1-3,TRBV6-5
TGTGCCATCAGTGATGGGGGGATAGGTTTTGGCTACACCTTC,CAISDGGIGFGYTF,-,-,TRBJ1-2,TRBV10-3
TGTGCCAGCTCCCAAGACCACCCGGGGACGCCCACAGATACGCAGTATTTT,CASSQDHPGTPTDTQYF,-,-,TRBJ2-3,TRBV18
TGCAGCGTTCCAAACATACGTCAGAATACAGATACGCAGTATTTT,CSVPNIRQNTDTQYF,-,few,TRBJ2-3,TRBV29-1
TGCAGTGCTCAAAGGGGGAGACGCGGCTACACCTTC,CSAQRGRRGYTF,-,few,TRBJ1-2,TRBV20-1
TGTGCCAGCAGCTTGCGGTTAGACTCCTATAATTCACCCCTCCACTTT,CASSLRLDSYNSPLHF,-,few,TRBJ1-6,TRBV5-8
TGTGCCAGCAGCCAGACCGTGAGGAAGGATGGCTACACCTTC,CASSQTVRKDGYTF,-,-,TRBJ1-2,TRBV3-1
TGCGCCAGCAGCTCCGCCGGGACAGGGGCTGCGGGCTATGGCTACACCTTC,CASSSAGTGAAGYGYTF,TRBD1,few,TRBJ1-2,TRBV5-1
TGTGCCAGCAGTTACCAACCAGGACTGAACACCGGGGAGCTGTTTTTT,CASSYQPGLNTGELFF,-,-,TRBJ2-2,TRBV6-5
TGTGCCACCAGTGATTTCCAGCGGGGCACAGATACGCAGTATTTT,CATSDFQRGTDTQYF,-,few,TRBJ2-3,TRBV24-1
TGTGCCAGCAGCCGGACTAGCGTGGCTGCTACAGATACGCAGTATTTT,CASSRTSVAATDTQYF,TRBD2,few,TRBJ2-3,TRBV7-9
TGTGCCACCAGTGATGTAGCGGGGGAAGCTTTCTTT,CATSDVAGEAFF,-,-,TRBJ1-1,TRBV24-1
TGTGCCAGCACCCGAGAGCGGGAGGAAAGTAAGCAGTTCTTC,CASTREREESKQFF,TRBD2,few,TRBJ2-1,TRBV7-9